Listed here are 28 T cell receptor beta chains from one sample, sequenced in a study of read filtering for tumor transcriptome and immune sequencing (dated by TCRdb to the early 2020s). Sequencing was carried out with an Illumina HiSeq 4000. The Immunoverse kit was used to build TCR libraries from about 400 ng RNA, with molecular barcoded adaptors covering alpha/delta and beta/gamma chains. TCRdb ran its own pipeline on the public reads, namely fastp trimming at Q25 and MiXCR clone calling, and kept in-frame beta chains. Rows are unified per CDR3 protein, each entry keeping the most common DNA and genes. For this sample there are 35,000 to 45,000 distinct CDR3 sequences; approximately 14% appear just once. About 40% of the sample is taken by the ten largest. What was sequenced was a population of CD138-negative cells sorted from bone marrow. Read against the paper, the sample's cell subset or site label means: bone marrow mononuclear cells depleted of CD138+ plasma/myeloma cells by negative magnetic selection. The receptor source for this set is a donor at least 40 years old with multiple myeloma.

A remark on this clonotype: This likely reflects a read error, since a far larger clone is one base away. The chain has TRBV28 and TRBJ1-1; D is undetermined. CDR1 is MDHEN, CDR2 SYDVKM, per germline. This CDR3 spans 13 amino acids. The CDR3 DNA reads as TGTGCCAGCAGTTTAGATCGGAATTCACCCCCCCACTTT. Its translation is CASSLDRNSPPHF. Filled out from reference TRBV28 and TRBJ1-1, the complete variable domain reads DVKVTQSSRYLVKRTGEKVFLECVQDMDHENMFWYRQDPGLGLRLIYFSYDVKMKEKGDIPEGYSVSREKKERFSLILESASTNQTSMYLCASSLDRNSPPHFGQGTRLTVV.

This clonotype was found many times. The V gene is TRBV20-1, the J gene TRBJ2-3, with 8 bases lining up with TRBD1. Looked up from germline, CDR1 is DFQATT and CDR2 is SNEGSKA (reference sequence). The CDR3 extends over 13 amino acids. The J segment lost 1 base and the V segment lost 7 bases, leaving 4 bases of the junction unmatched. CDR3 amino acids: CSEKDRGTDTQYF. CDR3 DNA: TGCAGTGAGAAGGACAGGGGCACAGATACGCAGTATTTT.

This clonotype was seen a single time. This may be a read error, as it is one base from a much larger clone. This likely comes from a read error, as the CDR3 has no conserved phenylalanine or tryptophan at its end. The chain is built from TRBV5-6 and TRBJ2-7; the D gene is possibly TRBD2 (6 bases). CDR1 SGHDT and CDR2 YYEEEE come from the germline V gene. This CDR3 is built from 14 residues. The chain's CDR3 is CASSLESGVDEQYL. In DNA, the CDR3 is TGCGCCAGCAGTCTGGAGTCGGGGGTGGACGAGCAGTACCTC.

This clonotype was picked up many times. CDR3 protein: CASRERGLNQPQHF. The CDR3 nucleotides read TGTGCCAGTAGGGAAAGGGGGTTGAACCAGCCCCAGCATTTT. The chain links TRBV19 to TRBJ1-5; tentative D call: TRBD1 (6 bases). Germline CDR1 LNHDA, CDR2 SQIVND (reference sequence). The CDR3 runs 14 residues. Between the trimmed V and J ends, which lost 6 bases and 7 bases, there was a span of 16 bases.

With regard to this clonotype: This sequence is one base from a far larger clone and is likely a read error. V is TRBV6-5 and J is TRBJ1-5; possibly TRBD1 for D (5 bases). This CDR3 comprises 15 residues. Looked up from germline, CDR1 is MNHEY and CDR2 is SVGAGI. CDR3 DNA sequence: TGTGCCAGCAGTGAAAGGTGGGCAGGGAATCAGCCCCAGCGTTTT. It is translated as CASSERWAGNQPQRF.

This clonotype was counted many times. The chain employs TRBV11-1 and TRBJ2-1, with D uncertain. Germline values: CDR1 SGHAT, CDR2 FQDESV (reference sequence). V was trimmed by 1 base and J by 6 bases, leaving 4 bases between them. The CDR3 has 12 residues. CDR3 in amino acids: CASSLGTNEQFF. For the CDR3, the DNA is TGTGCCAGCAGCTTAGGAACCAATGAGCAGTTCTTC.

The sample holds many counts of this clonotype. The V gene is TRBV20-1, the J gene TRBJ2-5, with a possible D match to TRBD2 (5 bases). The V and J ends lost 2 bases and 7 bases respectively, with 14 bases between them. CDR1 and CDR2 (germline): DFQATT, SNEGSKA (reference sequence). CDR3 size: 13 residues. CDR3 nucleotide sequence: TGCAGTGCTAGATCACTAGGAGTTGGGACCCAGTACTTC. It encodes CSARSLGVGTQYF.

This clonotype occurred many times. The chain has TRBV4-3 and TRBJ2-7; D ambiguous. The CDR3 sequence is 12 residues long. Germline CDR1 is LGHNA and CDR2 is YSLEER. Between the trimmed V and J ends, which lost 0 bases and 7 bases, there was a span of 7 bases. CDR3 DNA sequence: TGCGCCAGCAGCCAAGATTTGGATGAGCAGTACTTC. It translates to CASSQDLDEQYF.

At least ten counts were recorded for this clonotype. V gene TRBV11-2 combines with J gene TRBJ2-2; unclear D gene. Germline values: CDR1 SGHAT, CDR2 FQNNGV. The V end lost 8 bases, the J end lost 3 bases, and 13 bases lay between the germline ends. The CDR3 contains 14 residues. Written as DNA, the CDR3 is TGTGCCAGCGGTCAGCAGACATACACCGGGGAGCTGTTTTTT. It yields the protein CASGQQTYTGELFF.

This clonotype was observed at least ten times. The chain recombines TRBV20-1 with TRBJ2-1; the match to TRBD2 covers 8 bases. The CDR3 sequence is 13 residues long. The J segment lost 7 bases and the V segment lost 6 bases, leaving 8 bases of the junction unmatched. In germline, CDR1 is DFQATT, CDR2 SNEGSKA (reference sequence). The CDR3 DNA is TGCAGTGCGGAAGGGACTAGATTTAATGAGCAGTTCTTC. It translates to CSAEGTRFNEQFF.

The sample holds many counts of this clonotype. CDR3 in DNA: TGTGCCAGCAGGGGACTATACAATGAGCAGTTCTTC. It translates to CASRGLYNEQFF. The rearrangement links TRBV2 to TRBJ2-1; the match to TRBD2 covers 7 bases. The germline V gene encodes CDR1 SNHLY and CDR2 FYNNEI. The J segment lost 4 bases and the V segment lost 6 bases, leaving 0 bases of the junction unmatched. There are 12 residues in the CDR3.

This clonotype was observed many times. This chain links TRBV20-1 with TRBJ2-5, with D perhaps matching TRBD2 (6 bases). Germline CDR1 and CDR2: DFQATT and SNEGSKA (reference sequence). This CDR3 region has 14 residues. Trimming removed 5 bases from V and 1 base from J, with 14 bases in between. The CDR3 loop reads CSAGSGPGQETQYF. The CDR3 DNA is TGCAGTGCTGGGAGCGGGCCGGGCCAAGAGACCCAGTACTTC.

In its sample, this clonotype was seen many times. This sequence joins TRBV12-3 or TRBV12-4 and TRBJ2-7, with TRBD2 as a possible D gene (5 bases). The ends were cut back, 3 bases at V and 4 bases at J, with 10 bases in the middle. The CDR3 has 13 residues. CDR3: CASSLDPGYEQYF. The CDR3 nucleotides read TGTGCCAGCAGTTTGGATCCGGGGTACGAGCAGTACTTC.

About this clonotype itself: A much larger clone lies one base from this, so it may be a read error. This chain uses TRBV10-3 with TRBJ1-6; no firm D call. CDR3 length: 10 residues. The germline CDR1 and CDR2 sequences are ENHRY and SYGVKD. The CDR3 DNA sequence: TGTGCCATCTGTGAGTCGCCCGTTATCTTT. Protein product: CAICESPVIF.

With regard to this clonotype: Given a much more abundant clone one base away, this may be a read error. The chain combines TRBV28 with TRBJ1-5; D ambiguous. The germline CDR1 and CDR2 sequences are MDHEN and SYDVKM. The CDR3 is made up of 14 amino acids. This CDR3 reads CASSLGKSNQPQQF. The CDR3 DNA reads as TGTGCCAGCAGTTTAGGTAAAAGCAATCAGCCCCAGCAGTTT. The full variable domain, with the rest looked up from reference TRBV28 and TRBJ1-5, is DVKVTQSSRYLVKRTGEKVFLECVQDMDHENMFWYRQDPGLGLRLIYFSYDVKMKEKGDIPEGYSVSREKKERFSLILESASTNQTSMYLCASSLGKSNQPQQFGDGTRLSIL.

Notes on this clonotype: The CDR3 does not close with the conserved phenylalanine or tryptophan, likely indicating a read error. This rearrangement joins TRBV4-3 to TRBJ1-6; 8 bases are a match to TRBD1. J was trimmed by 7 bases and V by 4 bases; bases with no gene match: 18. Germline-derived CDR1 and CDR2 are LGHNA and YSLEER. The CDR3 runs to 19 residues. The DNA for the CDR3 is TGCGCCAGCAGCCGGAATCTAGGGGCGCAGGGGGCTAACAATTCACCCCTCCACTAT. Protein: CASSRNLGAQGANNSPLHY.

This clonotype showed up many times. The rearrangement joins TRBV6-5 to TRBJ2-1; TRBD2 aligns across 12 bases. V gave up 3 bases and J gave up 2 bases; unmatched junction bases: 5. The length of the CDR3 is 17 residues. Germline V gives CDR1 MNHEY, CDR2 SVGAGI. CDR3 amino acids: CASSYQGTSGPYNEQFF. The CDR3, as DNA: TGTGCCAGCAGTTATCAAGGGACTAGCGGGCCCTACAATGAGCAGTTCTTC.

There are many counts of this clonotype. V is TRBV5-1 and J is TRBJ2-2; 7 bases are a match to TRBD2. The J segment lost 3 bases and the V segment lost 4 bases, leaving 9 bases of the junction unmatched. The CDR3 has 16 residues. CDR1 is SGHRS and CDR2 is YFSETQ in the germline V gene. This chain's CDR3 is CASSEGRGSYTGELFF. The CDR3 DNA sequence: TGCGCCAGCAGCGAAGGGCGGGGGAGCTACACCGGGGAGCTGTTTTTT.

This clonotype has a count of ten or more. The rearrangement joins TRBV3-1 to TRBJ1-2; D possibly corresponds to TRBD1 (6 bases). V dropped 3 bases and J dropped 4 bases, with 15 bases sitting between them. Germline CDR1 reads LGHDT; CDR2 reads YNNKEL (reference sequence). The CDR3 extends over 15 amino acids. The CDR3 DNA follows: TGTGCCAGCAGCCAGAGACAGAGGGGGATCTATGGCTACACCTTC. It is translated as CASSQRQRGIYGYTF.

This clonotype was counted many times. The V gene is TRBV24-1, the J gene TRBJ2-2; D is unresolved. This CDR3 spans 17 amino acids. The germline V gene has CDR1 KGHDR and CDR2 SFDVKD. The germline V and J ends were trimmed by 3 bases and 0 bases, with 13 bases remaining between them. This CDR3 reads CATSDTDWTANTGELFF. CDR3 nucleotides: TGTGCCACCAGTGATACCGACTGGACGGCGAACACCGGGGAGCTGTTTTTT.

This clonotype was seen repeatedly, ten times or more. The chain links TRBV10-3 to TRBJ2-1, with D possibly TRBD1 on 6 matching bases. Germline V gene sequence: CDR1 ENHRY, CDR2 SYGVKD. This CDR3 comprises 15 residues. The V end was cut by 0 bases, the J end by 8 bases, with 14 bases between. This CDR3 reads CAISESDRFGDEQFF. In nucleotides, the CDR3 is TGTGCCATCAGTGAGTCAGACAGGTTCGGCGATGAGCAGTTCTTC.

This clonotype was seen at least ten times. The chain uses TRBV18 and TRBJ1-1, with 9 bases aligning to TRBD1. The CDR3 has 15 residues. J lost 4 bases, V lost 3 bases, and 6 bases had no gene match. Germline CDR1 reads KGHSH; CDR2 reads LQKENI. The CDR3 region is CASSPGQGTSTEAFF. The CDR3, as DNA: TGTGCCAGCTCACCGGGACAGGGAACGAGCACTGAAGCTTTCTTT.

The table lists this clonotype with many counts. The V call is TRBV25-1, the J call TRBJ2-1, with D possibly being TRBD1 or TRBD2 (5 bases each). Deletions cut 1 base from V and 8 bases from J, with 6 bases between. The CDR3 consists of 12 residues. Germline values: CDR1 MGHDK, CDR2 SYGVNS. This chain's CDR3 is CASSELGHEQFF. CDR3 in DNA: TGTGCCAGCAGTGAATTGGGACATGAGCAGTTCTTC.

The chain has TRBV6-1 and TRBJ2-2; 11 bases fit TRBD2. The CDR3 length is 18 residues. The V gene's germline CDR1 is MNHNS and CDR2 SASEGT. V gave up 0 bases and J gave up 7 bases; unmatched junction bases: 10. The CDR3 spells CASSEADRTSGPIGELFF. DNA of the CDR3: TGTGCCAGCAGTGAAGCGGACAGGACTAGCGGGCCGATCGGGGAGCTGTTTTTT.

This clonotype was detected once. V and J are TRBV5-6 and TRBJ2-6, with 8 bases fitting TRBD1. This CDR3 region has 15 residues. Germline assignment: CDR1 SGHDT and CDR2 YYEEEE. Germline trimming cut 6 bases from V and 2 bases from J; bases unmatched to any gene: 4. The CDR3 loop is CASKEQGAGANVLTF. The CDR3 DNA follows: TGTGCCAGCAAGGAACAGGGGGCTGGGGCCAACGTCCTGACTTTC.

The V call is TRBV7-2, the J call TRBJ2-1, with D possibly matching TRBD2 (6 bases). Germline CDR1 reads SGHTA; CDR2 reads FQGNSA. There are 14 residues in the CDR3. The V end lost 4 bases, the J end lost 7 bases, and 14 bases lay between the germline ends. The CDR3 DNA sequence: TGTGCCAGCAGCTCTTCTAGCGCGACGAATGAGCAGTTCTTC. It translates to CASSSSSATNEQFF.

On this clonotype itself: This may be a read error, as it is one base from a much larger clone. The chain couples TRBV19 to TRBJ1-5; TRBD1 is a possible D gene (5 bases). Germline V gene lookup returns CDR1 LNHDA and CDR2 SQIVND (reference sequence). The CDR3 totals 15 residues. V lost 10 bases to trimming and J lost 6 bases, with 22 bases between them. The CDR3 is CATTRDPLGSQPQHF. Written as DNA, the CDR3 is TGTGCCACCACACGGGACCCCTTGGGCAGTCAGCCCCAGCATTTT.

This clonotype appeared many times. The chain has TRBV7-2 and TRBJ2-7, with TRBD2 matching 13 bases. In germline, CDR1 is SGHTA, CDR2 FQGNSA. CDR3 length: 16 amino acids. J lost 4 bases, V lost 3 bases, and 6 bases had no gene match. Here the CDR3 DNA reads TGTGCCAGCAGCTTTCAACTAGCGGGAGGGGAGTACGAGCAGTACTTC. It is translated as CASSFQLAGGEYEQYF.